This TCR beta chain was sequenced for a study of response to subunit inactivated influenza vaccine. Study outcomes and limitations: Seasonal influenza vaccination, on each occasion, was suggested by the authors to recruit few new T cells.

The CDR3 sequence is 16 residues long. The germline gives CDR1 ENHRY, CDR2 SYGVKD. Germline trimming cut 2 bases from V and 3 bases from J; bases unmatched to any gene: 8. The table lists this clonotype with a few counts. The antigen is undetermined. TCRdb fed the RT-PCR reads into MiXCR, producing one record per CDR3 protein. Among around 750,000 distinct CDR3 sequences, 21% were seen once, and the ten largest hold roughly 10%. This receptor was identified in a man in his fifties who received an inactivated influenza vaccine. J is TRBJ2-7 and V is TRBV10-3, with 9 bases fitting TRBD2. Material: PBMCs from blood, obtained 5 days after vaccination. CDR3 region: CAISEILAGLDYEQYF. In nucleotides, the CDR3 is TGTGCCATCAGTGAGATCCTAGCGGGACTAGACTACGAGCAGTACTTC.